These T cell receptor beta chains were read from a single sample in a study of OX40 agonist ivuxolimab in advanced cancers. The data were produced by immunoSEQ multiplex PCR, yet TCRdb's version contains in-frame clones alone and is incomplete. The data show around 62,000 clones, around 89% seen once. The sample was CD4+ or CD8+ T cells sorted from blood, taken in a trial of the OX40 agonist ivuxolimab. These receptors were collected from an adult with an advanced solid tumor such as melanoma, head and neck, liver or kidney cancer. Each CDR3 is given with its conserved first and last residue. The D gene is left open where the match is weak. Not every row has a clone size; where given, it reads once, few, many or a size class.

len,d_gene,v_gene,j_gene,abundance,CDR3nt,CDR3aa
15,.,TRBV15,TRBJ2-7,.,TGTGCCACCAGCAGTCGGGACACCTATAACTACGAGCAGTACTTC,CATSSRDTYNYEQYF
10,.,TRBV19,TRBJ1-4,.,TGTGCCAGCTTCTATGAAAAACTGTTTTTT,CASFYEKLFF
18,.,TRBV7-9,TRBJ2-3,.,TGTGCCAGCAGCTCCTTTACCGGAGGGGGCCTTAGCACAGATACGCAGTATTTT,CASSSFTGGGLSTDTQYF
15,TRBD2,TRBV6-1,TRBJ2-7,.,TGTGCCAGCTTACGGACTAGCGGGACCTCCTACGAGCAGTACTTC,CASLRTSGTSYEQYF
15,TRBD1,TRBV6-5,TRBJ2-1,few,TGTGCCAGCAGTGGGACAGGGGGCTCCTACAATGAGCAGTTCTTC,CASSGTGGSYNEQFF
12,.,TRBV6-1,TRBJ1-5,.,TGTGCCAGCAGTTTTGGGAATCAGCCCCAGCATTTT,CASSFGNQPQHF
12,TRBD1,TRBV6-5,TRBJ2-7,.,TGTGCCAGCAGTGACAGGGGCTACGAGCAGTACTTC,CASSDRGYEQYF
15,.,TRBV27,TRBJ2-1,.,TGTGCCAGCAGTTTGGCCGGCGGGGAAAGAAATGAGCAGTTCTTC,CASSLAGGERNEQFF
14,.,TRBV28,TRBJ1-5,.,TGTGCCAGCAGTCCCACAGGGAGCAATCAGCCCCAGCATTTT,CASSPTGSNQPQHF
11,.,TRBV19,TRBJ1-1,.,TGTGCCAGTAGTAGACGGACTGAAGCTTTCTTT,CASSRRTEAFF
15,.,TRBV5-5,TRBJ2-2,.,TGTGCCAGCAGCTGGGAAGGAAAGGGTACCGGGGAGCTGTTTTTT,CASSWEGKGTGELFF
14,.,TRBV2,TRBJ1-4,.,TGTGCCAGCAGTGAGGCCTTCGAGGGTGAAAAACTGTTTTTT,CASSEAFEGEKLFF